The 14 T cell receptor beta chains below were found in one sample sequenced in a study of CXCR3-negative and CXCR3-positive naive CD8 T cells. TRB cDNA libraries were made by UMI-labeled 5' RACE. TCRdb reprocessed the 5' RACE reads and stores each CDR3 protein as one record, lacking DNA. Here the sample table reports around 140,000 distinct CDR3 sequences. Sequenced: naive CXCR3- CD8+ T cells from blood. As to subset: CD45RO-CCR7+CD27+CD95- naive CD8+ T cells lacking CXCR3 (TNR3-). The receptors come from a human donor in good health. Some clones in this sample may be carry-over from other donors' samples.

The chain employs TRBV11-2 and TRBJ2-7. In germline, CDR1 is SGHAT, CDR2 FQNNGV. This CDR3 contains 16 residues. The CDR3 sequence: CASSHLALLSSYEQYF. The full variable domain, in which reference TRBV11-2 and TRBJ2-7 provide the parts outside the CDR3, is EAGVAQSPRYKIIEKRQSVAFWCNPISGHATLYWYQQILGQGPKLLIQFQNNGVVDDSQLPKDRFSAERLKGVDSTLKIQPAKLEDSAVYLCASSHLALLSSYEQYFGPGTRLTVT.

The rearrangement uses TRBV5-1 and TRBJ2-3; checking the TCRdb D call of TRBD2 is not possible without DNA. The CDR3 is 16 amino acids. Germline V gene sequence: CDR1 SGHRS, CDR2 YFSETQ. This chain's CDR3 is CASSLAGGDFTDTQYF.

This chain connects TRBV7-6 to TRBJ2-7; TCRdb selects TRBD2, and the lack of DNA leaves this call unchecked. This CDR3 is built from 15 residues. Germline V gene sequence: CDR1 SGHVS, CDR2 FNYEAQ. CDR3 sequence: CASSMERGSSYEQYF.

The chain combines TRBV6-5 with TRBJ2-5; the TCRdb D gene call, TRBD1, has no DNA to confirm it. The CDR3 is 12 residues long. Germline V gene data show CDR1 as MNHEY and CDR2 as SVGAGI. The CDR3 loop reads CASGGGQETQYF.

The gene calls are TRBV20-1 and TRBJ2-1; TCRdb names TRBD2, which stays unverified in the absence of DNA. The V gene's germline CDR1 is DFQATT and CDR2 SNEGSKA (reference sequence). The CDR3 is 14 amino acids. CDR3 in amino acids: CSATGLADINEQFF.

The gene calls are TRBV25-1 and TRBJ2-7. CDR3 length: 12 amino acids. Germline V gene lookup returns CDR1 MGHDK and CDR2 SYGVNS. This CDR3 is CASSEGVYEQYF.

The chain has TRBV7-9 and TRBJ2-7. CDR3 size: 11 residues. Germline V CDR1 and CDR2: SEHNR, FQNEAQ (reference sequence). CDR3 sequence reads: CASSTSDEQYF.

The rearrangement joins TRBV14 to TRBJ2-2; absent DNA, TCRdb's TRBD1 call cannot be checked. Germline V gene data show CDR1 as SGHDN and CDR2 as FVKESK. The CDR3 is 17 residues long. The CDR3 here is CASSQMWDRLNTGELFF.

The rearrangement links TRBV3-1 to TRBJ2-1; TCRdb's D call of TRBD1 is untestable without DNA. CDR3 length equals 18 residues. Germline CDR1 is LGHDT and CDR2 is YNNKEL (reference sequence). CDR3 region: CASGQDLTQGARYNEQFF.

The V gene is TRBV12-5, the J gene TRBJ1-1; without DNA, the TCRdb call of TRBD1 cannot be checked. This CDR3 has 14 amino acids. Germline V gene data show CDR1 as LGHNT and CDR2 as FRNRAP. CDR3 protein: CASGLWGWNTEAFF.

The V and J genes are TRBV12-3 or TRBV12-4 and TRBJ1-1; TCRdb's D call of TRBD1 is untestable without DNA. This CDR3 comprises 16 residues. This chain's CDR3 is CASTQGTGGMNTEAFF.

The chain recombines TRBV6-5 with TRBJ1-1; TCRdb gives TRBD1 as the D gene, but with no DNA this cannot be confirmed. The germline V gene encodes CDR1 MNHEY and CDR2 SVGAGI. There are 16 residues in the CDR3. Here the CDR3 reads CASSYSSGRTATEAFF.

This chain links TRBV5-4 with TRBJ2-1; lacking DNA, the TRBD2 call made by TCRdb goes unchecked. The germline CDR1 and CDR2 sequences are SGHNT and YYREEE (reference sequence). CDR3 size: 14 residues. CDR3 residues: CASSSGTRRNEQFF.

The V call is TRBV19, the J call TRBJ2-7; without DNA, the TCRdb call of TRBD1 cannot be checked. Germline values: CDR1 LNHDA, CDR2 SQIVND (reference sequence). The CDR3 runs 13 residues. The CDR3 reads CASSIKGRYEQYF.